This T cell receptor beta chain appears in the sequencing data of a study of beta chain features in type 1 diabetes (dated by TCRdb to 2016 to 2018). Looking at the study overall: Mean age, gender distribution, total cell number and subset yield did not differ between patients and healthy donors. Naive and central memory subsets were obtained from all 30 or so donors, but regulatory and stem cell-like memory subsets were isolated from only 8 patients and roughly eight healthy donors. In the study, recently diagnosed type 1 diabetes patients and matched healthy donors were compared on the TCRB repertoires of their sorted circulating CD4+ T cell subsets. A total of 90 million to 140 million sorted cells were examined across all samples, and RNA yield correlated strongly with the number of cells per subset. Study-wide conclusions, independent of this receptor: At VDJ recombination sites, type 1 diabetes patients had fewer insertions and more deleted nucleotides, which implies abnormalities in thymic rearrangement. Naive, central memory and regulatory TCRB repertoires appeared to be more similar among patients than among healthy donors. Only small numbers of individuals were included in the HLA sub-analyses, which left unresolved whether HLA type had any influence on TCRB rearrangement. Because cDNA was sequenced instead of genomic DNA, activated cells with high expression could be over-represented, although the groups did not differ in activation or CD3 levels. In all four CD4+ subsets, TCRB CDR3 length was moderately but significantly shorter in type 1 diabetes patients. PCR might favor shorter templates, but patient and control samples were amplified and corrected together, so any skew would affect both groups equally.

In its sample, this clone was seen a few times. It has no known antigen specificity. It has no much larger one-base neighbor in the sample; base qualities were not kept. All of the isolated RNA was reverse transcribed with the High Capacity cDNA Reverse Transcription Kit, so expressed TCRB transcripts were sequenced. Deep immunoSEQ sequencing was performed on naive, central memory and regulatory T cell samples, with an average of around 3.4 million total reads per sample. Sorted cells were lysed in RLT buffer, and RNA was extracted using DNase-treated RNeasy Micro or Mini kits according to cell number. To prevent cross-contamination, each cell subset was processed individually, whereas patient and healthy donor samples were processed jointly. The immunoSEQ multiplex PCR was used to amplify TCRB sequences from cDNA, yielding 87-bp fragments that span the CDR3 region. The amplicons were sequenced using the Illumina HiSeq platform. As for the authors' bioinformatics: Synthetic template baselines were used to correct PCR bias computationally, reads within Hamming distance 2 were collapsed, and singletons that could not be merged were discarded. Reads were aligned to IMGT to assign V, D and J genes, CDR3 length, and insertions or deletions at six rearrangement sites. Within each subset, clonotype counts were normalized to sorted cell number, and only after that were true diversity and Gini coefficients computed with the tcR R package. Repertoire sharing was quantified using the overlap coefficient calculated on TCRB nucleotide sequences. Out-of-frame TCRB sequences from naive cells were analyzed to stand in for the pre-selection repertoire. Here the immuneACCESS table is served through TCRdb, limited to in-frame sequences with V and J called. Missing clones are a known gap in these copies; in checked studies unresolved V genes cover under half, and the rest lacks a known reason. That table gives V, J and clone size, and the DNA gave D and trimming. In all, the sample holds about 640,000 clones, and around an eighth of those were seen once. More than 0.1% of the sample goes to the ten largest clones.

Relative to germline, V is missing 1 base and J is missing 5 bases, with 5 bases of the junction outside any gene match. The germline V gene provides CDR1 LGHNA and CDR2 YNFKEQ. The CDR3 has 15 amino acids, counting the end cysteine and phenylalanine. The only DNA kept is the CDR3, 45 bases in frame from the first base. A single peripheral blood draw of approximately 120 mL on average was collected from each donor into heparinised tubes. A BD FACSAria II was used to sort naive, central memory, regulatory and stem cell-like memory CD4+ T cells with a panel that included CD45RO, CCR7, CD25, CD127, CD95 and CD27. Purity was above 95% for every sorted population. PBMCs were isolated immediately by Lymphoprep density gradient centrifugation and stained directly without culture. To minimize batch effects, samples were stained and sorted in pairs, one healthy donor with one patient per experiment.

What was sequenced was naive CD4+ T cells from blood. The cell subset or site label, as the study defines it: true naive CD4+ T cells. The sequence was collected from a man aged 25 to 40 with type 1 diabetes. The chain is assembled from TRBV4-2 and TRBJ2-5; 9 bases in between match TRBD1. The CDR3 region has the sequence CASSQGQGGLETQYF. The sequenced DNA is TGTGCCAGCAGCCAAGGACAGGGGGGTTTGGAGACCCAGTACTTC.